These 30 T cell receptor beta chains were all obtained from the same sample, sequenced in a study of CD8 T cells in ankylosing spondylitis. From the 5' RACE reads, TCRdb called clonotypes with MiXCR, one entry per CDR3 protein. The sample holds roughly 230,000 distinct CDR3 sequences, 15% to 20% seen once. What was sequenced was blood, either unsorted or a sorted T cell fraction (not recorded which). All receptors derive from a male donor with ankylosing spondylitis or in good health (not recorded which).

This clonotype was observed a few times. The chain recombines TRBV29-1 with TRBJ2-1, with TRBD2 identical over 14 bases. With 0 bases clipped from V and 6 bases from J, the junction kept 7 bases outside the gene matches. The germline CDR1 and CDR2 sequences are SQVTM and ANQGSEA. The CDR3 is made up of 17 amino acids. The CDR3 region is CSVEEGVTSGRANEQFF. The CDR3 DNA follows: TGCAGCGTTGAAGAAGGGGTGACTAGCGGGAGGGCCAATGAGCAGTTCTTC.

This clonotype was seen repeatedly, ten times or more. The CDR3 spells CASTQGAGELFF. The CDR3, as DNA: TGTGCCAGCACCCAGGGGGCCGGGGAGCTGTTTTTT. V is TRBV27 and J is TRBJ2-2; 7 positions match TRBD1. With V trimmed by 7 bases and J by 6 bases, 2 bases remained unmatched. There are 12 residues in the CDR3. Per germline, CDR1 MNHEY and CDR2 SMNVEV (reference sequence).

This clonotype was seen a few times. The rearrangement joins TRBV7-3 to TRBJ1-1; 7 bases agree with TRBD1. The CDR3 is made up of 16 amino acids. Germline lookup yields CDR1 SGHTA and CDR2 FQGTGA. The ends lost 5 bases at V and 0 bases at J; junction bases unmatched: 9. The CDR3 reads CASSPEGQGVNTEAFF. CDR3 nucleotides: TGTGCCAGCAGCCCAGAAGGGCAGGGGGTGAACACTGAAGCTTTCTTT.

This clonotype turned up a few times. V is TRBV19 and J is TRBJ1-2; D may be TRBD1 (6 bases). Trimming left V 6 bases short and J 8 bases short, with 19 bases between. The germline gives CDR1 LNHDA, CDR2 SQIVND (reference sequence). This CDR3 spans 14 amino acids. Here the CDR3 DNA reads TGTGCCAGTAGACAGGGTCAGAGGGCGGAGGGCTACACCTTC. Encoded protein: CASRQGQRAEGYTF.

The count of this clonotype is one. The rearrangement links TRBV27 to TRBJ2-7; possible D gene TRBD2, 5 bases. There are 13 residues in the CDR3. In germline, CDR1 is MNHEY, CDR2 SMNVEV (reference sequence). With 1 base removed from V and 3 bases from J, the gap between germline ends came to 7 bases. The CDR3 spells CASSLWAGYEQYF. The CDR3 nucleotides are TGTGCCAGCAGTTTATGGGCGGGCTACGAGCAGTACTTC.

The chain employs TRBV5-1 and TRBJ2-3, with D possibly matching TRBD2 (6 bases). Germline V CDR1 and CDR2: SGHRS, YFSETQ. V was cut by 3 bases and J by 5 bases, with 13 bases left in between. This CDR3 has 14 amino acids. Here the CDR3 reads CASSSDYRLDTQYF. As DNA, the CDR3 is TGCGCCAGCAGCTCGGACTACCGGTTAGATACGCAGTATTTT. The whole variable domain, filled in from reference TRBV5-1 and TRBJ2-3, reads KAGVTQTPRYLIKTRGQQVTLSCSPISGHRSVSWYQQTPGQGLQFLFEYFSETQRNKGNFPGRFSGRQFSNSRSEMNVSTLELGDSALYLCASSSDYRLDTQYFGPGTRLTVL.

The chain links TRBV12-3 or TRBV12-4 to TRBJ1-5, with TRBD1 as a possible D gene (5 bases). Trimming took off 4 bases at V and 3 bases at J, with 16 bases between the two ends. The CDR3 spans 16 residues. The CDR3 loop reads CASSWSGARVNQPQHF. DNA for the CDR3: TGTGCCAGCAGTTGGAGCGGTGCCAGGGTCAATCAGCCCCAGCATTTT.

This clonotype has a handful of counts. The chain is built from TRBV27 and TRBJ2-1; unclear D gene. Trimming took 3 bases from V and 6 from J, leaving 12 bases between them. From germline, CDR1 is MNHEY and CDR2 SMNVEV (reference sequence). The CDR3 covers 14 residues. The CDR3 loop is CASSLAITGNEQFF. CDR3 sequence (DNA): TGTGCCAGCAGTTTGGCCATCACGGGCAATGAGCAGTTCTTC.

The V gene is TRBV6-2 or TRBV6-3, the J gene TRBJ2-7, with 10 bases matching TRBD1. The germline V gene encodes CDR1 MNHEY and CDR2 SVGEGT. This CDR3 has 14 residues. Trimming took 2 bases from V and 5 from J; bases not matched to a gene: 3. The CDR3 bases are TGTGCCAGCAGTTACGGTGGGACAGGGGACGAGCAGTACTTC. As protein: CASSYGGTGDEQYF.

The V gene is TRBV29-1, the J gene TRBJ2-3; TRBD1 might be the D (5 bases). V was clipped by 4 bases and J by 5 bases, with 19 bases between them. Per the germline V gene, CDR1 is SQVTM and CDR2 is ANQGSEA. The CDR3 totals 15 residues. The DNA for the CDR3 is TGCAGCGTTGTTGGGCGGTCGTGGGGCGGAGATACGCAGTATTTT. Residues: CSVVGRSWGGDTQYF.

The chain combines TRBV19 with TRBJ2-1; 12 nucleotides agree with TRBD2. The CDR3 extends over 18 amino acids. Germline V gene sequence: CDR1 LNHDA, CDR2 SQIVND (reference sequence). V dropped 2 bases and J dropped 7; count of bases not matched to a gene: 12. The CDR3 sequence: CASSIRPLLAGGPNEQFF. The DNA for the CDR3 is TGTGCCAGTAGTATAAGGCCCCTCCTAGCGGGAGGGCCTAATGAGCAGTTCTTC.

The chain links TRBV6-1 to TRBJ1-1; no definite D call. This CDR3 comprises 14 residues. Trimming shortened V by 0 bases and J by 5 bases, and 10 bases separated the two germline ends. Germline CDR1 reads MNHNS; CDR2 reads SASEGT. The CDR3 here is CASSEAGPLTEAFF. Written as DNA, the CDR3 is TGTGCCAGCAGTGAAGCTGGGCCCCTGACTGAAGCTTTCTTT.

In its sample, this clonotype was seen many times. This chain connects TRBV12-3 or TRBV12-4 to TRBJ1-1, with 7 positions matching TRBD1. J lost 7 bases, V lost 7 bases, and 9 bases had no gene match. The CDR3 has 13 residues. In nucleotides, the CDR3 is TGTGCCAGCAACCCTGGGGACAGACTTGAAGCTTTCTTT. Translated, it gives CASNPGDRLEAFF.

CDR3 bases: TGTGCCAGCAGTTTAATCCCCGCTAGCGGGATTCATGAGCAGTTCTTC. Amino acid sequence: CASSLIPASGIHEQFF. The rearrangement links TRBV27 to TRBJ2-1; 9 bases match TRBD2. In germline, CDR1 is MNHEY, CDR2 SMNVEV (reference sequence). The CDR3 has 16 amino acids. J lost 8 bases, V lost 2 bases, and 10 bases had no gene match.

With respect to this clonotype: The junction and the germline gene differ at one end; a read error may be behind it. The rearrangement links TRBV7-9 to TRBJ2-3; perhaps TRBD1 as D (5 bases). This CDR3 is built from 16 residues. The germline gives CDR1 SEHNR, CDR2 FQNEAQ (reference sequence). CDR3 loop: CASSTPLTAETATQYF. CDR3 bases: TGTGCCAGCAGCACTCCCTTGACAGCTGAAACAGCTACGCAGTATTTT.

Only a few counts were recorded for this clonotype. The chain combines TRBV6-2 or TRBV6-3 with TRBJ2-1; D gene uncertain. CDR1 is MNHEY and CDR2 is SVGEGT in the germline V gene. There are 12 residues in the CDR3. With 1 base removed from V and 9 bases from J, the gap between germline ends came to 7 bases. CDR3 bases: TGTGCCAGCAGTTACTACTCTAGTGAGCAGTTCTTC. It specifies CASSYYSSEQFF.

The J gene is TRBJ2-1, the V gene TRBV6-1; D is tentatively TRBD1 or TRBD2 (7 bases each). The V end was cut by 1 base, the J end by 3 bases, with 13 bases between. Germline lookup yields CDR1 MNHNS and CDR2 SASEGT. This CDR3 spans 16 amino acids. The CDR3 coding sequence is TGTGCCAGCAGTGAAGGGGAGGGACAGATCTACAATGAGCAGTTCTTC. Its protein is CASSEGEGQIYNEQFF.

This clonotype was recorded at least ten times. The V and J genes are TRBV9 and TRBJ1-5; D is possibly TRBD1 (6 bases). The CDR3 spans 13 residues. Germline loops: CDR1 SGDLS, CDR2 YYNGEE. Trimming removed 3 bases at V and 6 bases at J, with 10 bases between. Written as DNA, the CDR3 is TGTGCCAGCAGCGAGGGGGTTGGTCAGCCCCAGCATTTT. Its protein is CASSEGVGQPQHF.

The chain uses TRBV11-2 and TRBJ2-1; D may be TRBD2 (7 bases). Germline-derived CDR1 and CDR2 are SGHAT and FQNNGV. With 1 base removed from V and 8 bases from J, the gap between germline ends came to 12 bases. This CDR3 contains 14 residues. CDR3 loop: CASSLVGGLDEQFF. The CDR3 DNA is TGTGCCAGCAGCTTAGTGGGGGGGCTCGATGAGCAGTTCTTC.

This chain joins TRBV10-2 and TRBJ2-5; the D gene is possibly TRBD1 (5 bases). From germline, CDR1 is WSHSY and CDR2 SAAADI. The V gene lost 3 bases and the J gene lost 3 bases, with 8 bases spanning the gap. This CDR3 spans 13 amino acids. In DNA, the CDR3 is TGCGCCAGCAGTGACAGGGTGAAAGAGACCCAGTACTTC. It codes for CASSDRVKETQYF.

J is TRBJ2-1 and V is TRBV5-1; D is uncertain. The length of the CDR3 is 12 residues. Germline lookup yields CDR1 SGHRS and CDR2 YFSETQ. V lost 1 base and J 8 bases, leaving 7 bases between the germline ends. CDR3 in amino acids: CASSLQPDEQFF. Here the CDR3 DNA reads TGCGCCAGCAGCTTGCAGCCGGATGAGCAGTTCTTC. Looking up the rest from reference TRBV5-1 and TRBJ2-1 gives the full variable domain: KAGVTQTPRYLIKTRGQQVTLSCSPISGHRSVSWYQQTPGQGLQFLFEYFSETQRNKGNFPGRFSGRQFSNSRSEMNVSTLELGDSALYLCASSLQPDEQFFGPGTRLTVL.

This chain links TRBV2 with TRBJ2-1, with 13 bases lining up with TRBD2. Germline assignment: CDR1 SNHLY and CDR2 FYNNEI. V gave up 6 bases and J gave up 8 bases; unmatched junction bases: 7. The length of the CDR3 is 15 residues. As DNA, the CDR3 is TGTGCCAGCAGCGGACTAGCGGGAGCGGTCGATGAGCAGTTCTTC. Amino acid sequence: CASSGLAGAVDEQFF.

The chain combines TRBV9 with TRBJ2-7; D is ambiguous. Germline V gene lookup returns CDR1 SGDLS and CDR2 YYNGEE. This CDR3 has 14 amino acids. V lost 3 bases and J 3 bases, leaving 13 bases between the germline ends. In DNA, the CDR3 is TGTGCCAGCAGCGGAGCCGTCTCCGACTACGAGCAGTACTTC. Translated: CASSGAVSDYEQYF.

CDR3 residues: CAIIPRVPSTDTQYF. CDR3 nucleotide sequence: TGTGCCATAATTCCGCGGGTCCCTAGCACAGATACGCAGTATTTT. This chain connects TRBV2 to TRBJ2-3; weak D call: TRBD2 (5 bases). Germline V lookup: CDR1 SNHLY, CDR2 FYNNEI. The CDR3 covers 15 residues. Deletions cut 10 bases from V and 0 bases from J, with 17 bases between.

The V and J genes are TRBV6-1 and TRBJ2-3; no clear D gene. V dropped 8 bases and J dropped 1 base, with 16 bases sitting between them. Germline V gene sequence: CDR1 MNHNS, CDR2 SASEGT. CDR3 length equals 15 residues. CDR3 in DNA: TGTGCCAGCGCCCCCCGAGGTGGGGGCACAGATACGCAGTATTTT. Its translation is CASAPRGGGTDTQYF.

The V gene is TRBV2, the J gene TRBJ2-1; the match to TRBD2 covers 11 bases. Unmatched junction bases numbered 15, after V lost 3 bases and J lost 8 bases. CDR1 and CDR2 from the germline V gene are SNHLY and FYNNEI. This CDR3 is built from 18 residues. The CDR3 DNA is TGTGCCAGCAGTGACCACCGACTAGCGGGAACGCGGTTGGATGAGCAGTTCTTC. It is translated as CASSDHRLAGTRLDEQFF.

This clonotype appeared many times. In DNA form, the CDR3 reads TGTGCCAGCAGCTTAGTATCCGGTAGCTCCTACGAGCAGTACTTC. Translated, it gives CASSLVSGSSYEQYF. This chain links TRBV7-2 with TRBJ2-7; D not resolved. There are 15 residues in the CDR3. From germline, CDR1 is SGHTA and CDR2 FQGNSA. V dropped 1 base and J dropped 0 bases, with 10 bases sitting between them.

This clonotype has just a few counts. The V and J genes are TRBV27 and TRBJ2-1; 9 bases match TRBD1. The CDR3 sequence is 15 residues long. The junction had 5 bases not matched to a gene; V was cut back by 3 bases and J by 5 bases. Germline CDR1 MNHEY, CDR2 SMNVEV (reference sequence). This CDR3 is CASSLGTGTNNEQFF. For the CDR3, the DNA is TGTGCCAGCAGTTTGGGGACAGGGACCAACAATGAGCAGTTCTTC.

This clonotype was counted between two and nine times. V usage is TRBV5-6 and J usage is TRBJ2-1; the D gene is possibly TRBD2 (6 bases). The CDR3 sequence is 18 residues long. The germline CDR1 and CDR2 sequences are SGHDT and YYEEEE. Trimming cost V 0 bases and J 3 bases, with 19 bases left between them. The CDR3 here is CASSLGGDWSQLYNEQFF. The DNA for the CDR3 is TGTGCCAGCAGCTTGGGGGGGGACTGGTCTCAACTCTACAATGAGCAGTTCTTC.

This clonotype was seen a handful of times. The chain recombines TRBV27 with TRBJ2-2, with 10 bases that match TRBD1. With 1 base clipped from V and 4 bases from J, the junction kept 9 bases outside the gene matches. Per the germline V gene, CDR1 is MNHEY and CDR2 is SMNVEV (reference sequence). The CDR3 is 18 residues long. CDR3 in DNA: TGTGCCAGCAGTTTATTCGGGTTGACAGGGGGCATCACCGGGGAGCTGTTTTTT. Translation gives CASSLFGLTGGITGELFF.